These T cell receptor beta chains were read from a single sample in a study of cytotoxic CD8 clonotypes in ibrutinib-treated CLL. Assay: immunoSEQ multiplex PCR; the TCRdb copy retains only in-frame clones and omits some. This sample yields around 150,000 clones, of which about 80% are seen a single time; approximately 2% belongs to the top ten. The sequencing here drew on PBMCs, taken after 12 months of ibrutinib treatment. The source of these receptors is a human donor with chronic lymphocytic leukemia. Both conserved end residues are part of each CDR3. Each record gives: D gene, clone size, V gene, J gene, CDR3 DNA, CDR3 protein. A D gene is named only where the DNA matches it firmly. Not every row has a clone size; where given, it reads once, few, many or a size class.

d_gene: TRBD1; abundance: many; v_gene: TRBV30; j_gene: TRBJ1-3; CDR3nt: TGTGCCTGGAGTAGGGTAGAGAGAGGGGGCCGCTCTGGAAACACCATATATTTT; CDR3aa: CAWSRVERGGRSGNTIYF
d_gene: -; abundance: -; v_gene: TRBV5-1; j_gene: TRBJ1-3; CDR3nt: TGCGCCAGCAGCTTGGAGGCGGGAAACTCTGGAAACACCATATATTTT; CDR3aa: CASSLEAGNSGNTIYF
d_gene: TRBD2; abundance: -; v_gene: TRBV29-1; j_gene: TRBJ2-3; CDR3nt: TGCAGCGTCCTAGCGGGAGGGCCGGGCACAGATACGCAGTATTTT; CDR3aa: CSVLAGGPGTDTQYF
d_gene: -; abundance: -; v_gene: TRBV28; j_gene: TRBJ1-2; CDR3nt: TGTGCCAGCAGTTCGAGCTTCTATGGCTACACCTTC; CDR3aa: CASSSSFYGYTF
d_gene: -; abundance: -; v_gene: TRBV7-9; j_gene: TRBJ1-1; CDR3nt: TGTGCCAGCAGCCTAGCGACAGTGAACACTGAAGCTTTCTTT; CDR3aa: CASSLATVNTEAFF
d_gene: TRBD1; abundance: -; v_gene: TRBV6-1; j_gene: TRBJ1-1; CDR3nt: TGTGCCAGCAGTGAAAATTTCCTCCGGGACAGGGGTACTGAAGCTTTCTTT; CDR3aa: CASSENFLRDRGTEAFF
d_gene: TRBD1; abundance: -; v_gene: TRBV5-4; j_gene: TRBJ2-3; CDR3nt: TGTGCCAGCAGCAATCGGACAGGTTATGGCACAGATACGCAGTATTTT; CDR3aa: CASSNRTGYGTDTQYF
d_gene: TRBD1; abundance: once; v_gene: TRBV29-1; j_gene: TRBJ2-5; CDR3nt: TGCAGCGTTGAAAGGGGACAGACGTTCCAAGAGACCCAGTACTTC; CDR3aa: CSVERGQTFQETQYF
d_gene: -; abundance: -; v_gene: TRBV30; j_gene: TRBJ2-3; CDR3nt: TGTGCCTGGAGTCCCCCTCATGGTAGCGGCACAGATACGCAGTATTTT; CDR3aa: CAWSPPHGSGTDTQYF
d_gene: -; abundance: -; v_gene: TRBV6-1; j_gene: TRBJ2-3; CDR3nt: TGTGCCAGCAAGAGAACGGGGGCGAGCACAGATACGCAGTATTTT; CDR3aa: CASKRTGASTDTQYF
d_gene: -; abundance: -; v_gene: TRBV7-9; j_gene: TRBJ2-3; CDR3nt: TGTGCCACCCTCCACGCCAGCACAGATACGCAGTATTTT; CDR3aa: CATLHASTDTQYF
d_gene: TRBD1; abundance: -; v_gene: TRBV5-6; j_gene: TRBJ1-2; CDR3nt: TGTGCCAGCAGCTCGACAGGGGCTCTCATGAGGGACTATGGCTACACCTTC; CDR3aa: CASSSTGALMRDYGYTF
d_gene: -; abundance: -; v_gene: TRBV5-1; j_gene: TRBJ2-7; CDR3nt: TGCGCCAGCAGCCCGGGGGCACACGAGTCCTACGAGCAGTACTTC; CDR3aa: CASSPGAHESYEQYF
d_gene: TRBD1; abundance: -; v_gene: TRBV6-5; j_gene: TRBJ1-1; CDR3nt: TGTGCCAGCAGTCTAGGGGGACAGCTTGAAGCTTTCTTT; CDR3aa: CASSLGGQLEAFF
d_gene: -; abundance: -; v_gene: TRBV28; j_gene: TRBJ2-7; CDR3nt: TGTGCCAGCAAAACCGGGACGGTCTCCTACGAGCAGTACTTC; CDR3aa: CASKTGTVSYEQYF
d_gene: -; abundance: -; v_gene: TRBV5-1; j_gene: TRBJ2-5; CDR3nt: TGCGCCAGCAGCTTGGATTTTGGCTTGACCCAGTACTTC; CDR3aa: CASSLDFGLTQYF
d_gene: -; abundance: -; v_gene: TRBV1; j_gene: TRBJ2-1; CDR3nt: TGCACCAGCAGCCAAGATATGGGGGGGGGCTACAATGAGCAGTTCTTC; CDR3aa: CTSSQDMGGGYNEQFF
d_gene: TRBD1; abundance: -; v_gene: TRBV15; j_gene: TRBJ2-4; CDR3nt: TGTGCCACCAGCCACGACCGGGACAGGGATGACAACATTCAGTACTTC; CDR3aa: CATSHDRDRDDNIQYF
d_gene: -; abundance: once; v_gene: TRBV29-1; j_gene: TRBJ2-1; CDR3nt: TGCAGCGTTGTGGGTTGGGGGGTTGTGGGGACGACCTACAATGAGCAGTTCTTC; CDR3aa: CSVVGWGVVGTTYNEQFF
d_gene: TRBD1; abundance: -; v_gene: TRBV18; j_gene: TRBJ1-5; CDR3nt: TGTGCCAGCTCACCACAAATTGGGACAGAAAATCAGCCCCAGCATTTT; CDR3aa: CASSPQIGTENQPQHF
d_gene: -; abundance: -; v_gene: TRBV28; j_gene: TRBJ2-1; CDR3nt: TGTGCCAGCAGTTTCCATACTAGCAGCGCTAACAATGAGCAGTTCTTC; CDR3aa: CASSFHTSSANNEQFF
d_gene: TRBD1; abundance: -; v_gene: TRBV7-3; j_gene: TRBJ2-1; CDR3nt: TGTGCCAGCAGCTTAAAAGGGGGCGTCGAGCAGTTCTTC; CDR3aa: CASSLKGGVEQFF
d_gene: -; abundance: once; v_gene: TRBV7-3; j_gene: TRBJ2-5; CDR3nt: TGTGCCAGCAGCTTAGTCGACAGGAGGGGAGAGACCCAGTACTTC; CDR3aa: CASSLVDRRGETQYF
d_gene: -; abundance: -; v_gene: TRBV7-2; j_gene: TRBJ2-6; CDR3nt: TGTGCCAGCAGCTCCGACAGGGCCAACGTCCTGACTTTC; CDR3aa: CASSSDRANVLTF
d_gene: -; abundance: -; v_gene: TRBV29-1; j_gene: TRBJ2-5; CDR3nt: TGCAGCGTTGGGCAGGGTGAGACCCAGTACTTC; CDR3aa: CSVGQGETQYF
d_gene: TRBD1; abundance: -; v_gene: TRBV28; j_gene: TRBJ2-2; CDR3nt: TGTGCCAGCGCCGGACAGGGGGTCGCCGGGGAGCTGTTTTTT; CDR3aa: CASAGQGVAGELFF